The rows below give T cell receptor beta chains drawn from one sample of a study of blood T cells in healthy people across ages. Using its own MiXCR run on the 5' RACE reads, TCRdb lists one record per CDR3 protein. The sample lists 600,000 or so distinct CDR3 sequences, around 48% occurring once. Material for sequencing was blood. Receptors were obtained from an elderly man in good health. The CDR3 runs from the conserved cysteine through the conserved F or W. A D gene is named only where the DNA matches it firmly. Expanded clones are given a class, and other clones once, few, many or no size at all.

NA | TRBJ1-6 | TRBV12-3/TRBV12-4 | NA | TGTGCCAGCGTGGGTAGCTCCTATAATTCACCCCTCCACTTT | CASVGSSYNSPLHF
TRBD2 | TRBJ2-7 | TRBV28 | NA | TGTGCCAGCAGTTTAGTGTCTAGCGGGTCCTACGAGCAGTACTTC | CASSLVSSGSYEQYF
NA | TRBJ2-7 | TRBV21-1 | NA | TGTGCCAGCAGAACTACCGAGAGGAGGTCCAATTTCTACGAGCAGTACTTC | CASRTTERRSNFYEQYF
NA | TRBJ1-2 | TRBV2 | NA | TGTGCCAGCAGCGAGACTAGAGGGACAATGGGTGGCTACACCTTC | CASSETRGTMGGYTF
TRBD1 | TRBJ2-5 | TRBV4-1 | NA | TGCGCCAGTAACCAACAGGGGGACCCACAGGAGACCCAGTACTTC | CASNQQGDPQETQYF
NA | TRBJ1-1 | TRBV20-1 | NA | TGCAGTGCTAGAGGGGGGCTGGCGATACGAGGGAGGAACACTGAAGCTTTCTTT | CSARGGLAIRGRNTEAFF
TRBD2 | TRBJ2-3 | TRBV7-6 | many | TGTGCCAGCAGCTTATCGTCTAGCGGGGTGGGCACAGATACGCAGTATTTT | CASSLSSSGVGTDTQYF
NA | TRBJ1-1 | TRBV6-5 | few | TGTGCCAGCAGAGGACCAAGGGGAGCTTTCTTT | CASRGPRGAFF
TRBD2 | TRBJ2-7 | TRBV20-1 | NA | TGCAGTGCTAGAGATTTACTAGCGGGATCTTACGAGCAGTACTTC | CSARDLLAGSYEQYF
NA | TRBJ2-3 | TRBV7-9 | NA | TGTGCCAACAGCTTAGAAGGAGGTACGCAGTATTTT | CANSLEGGTQYF
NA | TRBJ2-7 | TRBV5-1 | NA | TGCGCCAGCAGCTTGGAGGTTAGCGGTTCCTACGAGCAGTACTTC | CASSLEVSGSYEQYF
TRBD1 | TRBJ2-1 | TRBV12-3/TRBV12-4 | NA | TGTGCCAGCAGTTTGTTACCACCGGGACAGGGAATCATGGATGAGCAGTTCTTC | CASSLLPPGQGIMDEQFF
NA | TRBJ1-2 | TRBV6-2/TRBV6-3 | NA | TGTGCCAGCAGCCGAGAAGGGAGTTCCCGCTATGGCTACACCTTC | CASSREGSSRYGYTF
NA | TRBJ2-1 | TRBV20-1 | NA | TGCAGTGCGTTCAGGGGTGGCTCCTACAATGAGCAGTTCTTC | CSAFRGGSYNEQFF
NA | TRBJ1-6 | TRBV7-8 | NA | TGTGCCAGCAGCTTGTCCGACAGACCCTATAATTCACCCCTCCACTTT | CASSLSDRPYNSPLHF
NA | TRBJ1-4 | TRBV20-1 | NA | TGCAGTGCCCCGAGGGGGGGGGATAATGAAAAACTGTTTTTT | CSAPRGGDNEKLFF
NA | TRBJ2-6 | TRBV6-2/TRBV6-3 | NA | TGTGCCAGCAGTTACCCCATGGGGACATGGGGGGCCAACGTCCTGACTTTC | CASSYPMGTWGANVLTF
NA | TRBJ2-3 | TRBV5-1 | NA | TGCGCCAGCAGCGTTACCGGGACACTTAGCACAGATACGCAGTATTTT | CASSVTGTLSTDTQYF
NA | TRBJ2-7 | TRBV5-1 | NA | TGCGCCAGCAGCTTGGCCGTGGGCCACTTCTACGAGCAGTACTTC | CASSLAVGHFYEQYF
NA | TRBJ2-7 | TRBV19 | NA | TGTGCCAGTAGTCCGACCCTGACAGCTCCCTACGAGCAGTACTTC | CASSPTLTAPYEQYF